This TCR beta chain emerged from a study of T cells in Graves' hyperthyroidism and ophthalmopathy. Study-wide findings and caveats: Also found in blood were most expanded thyroid clonotypes above 0.001.

This clonotype appeared many times. Its cognate antigen is unknown. The CDR3 spans 14 residues. V was pared by 2 bases and J by 6 bases, with 4 bases of the junction left unmatched. The V gene's germline CDR1 is SEHNR and CDR2 FQNEAQ (reference sequence). RNA transcripts served as the template for amplifying TCR beta CDR3 regions. The HTBI primer set drove a first-round RT-PCR of the TCR CDR3. A single record per CDR3 protein comes from TCRdb applying MiXCR to the multiplex PCR reads. The data contain 370,000 or so distinct CDR3 sequences, approximately 15% of them singletons. The genes are TRBV7-9 and TRBJ1-5; 7 bases are a match to TRBD1. The sequenced material came from blood. The receptor's source is a man aged 25-40 years with Graves' hyperthyroidism that later progressed to Graves' ophthalmopathy. The CDR3 DNA reads as TGTGCCAGCAGCTTATCAACAGGGGCTCAGCCCCAGCATTTT. Translating gives CASSLSTGAQPQHF. The whole variable domain, remainder taken from reference TRBV7-9 and TRBJ1-5, is DTGVSQNPRHKITKRGQNVTFRCDPISEHNRLYWYRQTLGQGPEFLTYFQNEAQLEKSRLLSDRFSAERPKGSFSTLEIQRTEQGDSAMYLCASSLSTGAQPQHFGDGTRLSIL.